The 17 T cell receptor beta chains below all came from one sample that was sequenced in a study of T cells in Graves' hyperthyroidism and ophthalmopathy (dated by TCRdb to the late 2010s). Preparation of the library involved multiplex PCR. For sequencing, an Illumina HiSeq 2000 was employed. The TCR beta CDR3 regions were amplified from RNA transcripts. For the first round of RT-PCR on the TCR CDR3, the HTBI primer set was used together with the Qiagen OneStep RT-PCR kit. TCRdb handled the public reads itself, with Q25 trimming in fastp and clone calling in MiXCR, and kept productive beta chains. Identical CDR3 proteins give one entry, which carries the most common genes and DNA. This sample has over 650,000 distinct CDR3 sequences in its table, and about 45% of those were observed once. In total, the top ten clones hold under 8.5% of the sample. Sequencing input: peripheral blood or thyroid tissue (not recorded which). These receptor sequences come from an adult man with Graves' disease, either hyperthyroidism or ophthalmopathy (not recorded which).

This clonotype was observed many times. The rearrangement uses TRBV15 and TRBJ2-5; possible D gene TRBD2, 6 bases. Between the trimmed V and J ends, which lost 1 base and 5 bases, there was a span of 11 bases. In germline, CDR1 is LNHNV, CDR2 YYDKDF (reference sequence). The CDR3 loop spans 14 amino acids. CDR3 nucleotides: TGTGCCACCAGCAGAGTTGCGGGGAGGGAGACCCAGTACTTC. Its translation: CATSRVAGRETQYF.

In this sample, this clonotype turned up a few times. The junction departs from the called germline gene at one end, perhaps through a read error. This rearrangement joins TRBV10-3 to TRBJ1-4, with D tentatively TRBD1 (6 bases). This CDR3 has 15 residues. The germline gives CDR1 ENHRY, CDR2 SYGVKD. This CDR3 reads CASSGIEGGGEKLFF. The CDR3, as DNA: TGTGCCAGCAGTGGGATAGAAGGGGGTGGGGAAAAACTGTTTTTT.

Of note for this clonotype: This may come from a read error, since a much larger clone is one base off. V usage is TRBV7-9 and J usage is TRBJ1-4; 7 positions agree with TRBD1. This CDR3 is built from 15 residues. Per the germline V gene, CDR1 is SEHNR and CDR2 is FQNEAQ (reference sequence). V dropped 1 base and J dropped 7; count of bases not matched to a gene: 6. CDR3 amino acids: CASSLGATGAEKLFF. The CDR3 bases are TGTGCCAGCAGCTTAGGAGCCACAGGGGCTGAAAAACTGTTTTTT.

This clonotype has a single count. The rearrangement uses TRBV24-1 and TRBJ2-2; no clear D gene. The CDR3 loop spans 19 amino acids. V gave up 1 base and J gave up 3 bases, with 20 bases separating them. Germline CDR1 is KGHDR and CDR2 is SFDVKD. The DNA of the CDR3 is TGTGCCACCAGTGATTTCGAGCCGGCGACGGAGATTTACACCGGGGAGCTGTTTTTT. It yields the protein CATSDFEPATEIYTGELFF.

This clonotype was seen only a few times. The chain has TRBV10-3 and TRBJ1-5; tentative D call: TRBD1 (6 bases). V was pared by 10 bases and J by 0 bases, with 10 bases between. The CDR3 is 13 amino acids. Germline CDR1 ENHRY, CDR2 SYGVKD. The chain's CDR3 is CASQGNSNQPQHF. The CDR3 DNA reads as TGTGCCAGCCAGGGGAATAGCAATCAGCCCCAGCATTTT.

This clonotype has ten or more counts. The chain is built from TRBV15 and TRBJ1-4, with D tentatively TRBD1 (5 bases). Germline CDR1 is LNHNV and CDR2 is YYDKDF (reference sequence). CDR3 size: 15 residues. With 1 base removed from V and 5 bases from J, the gap between germline ends came to 11 bases. The CDR3 region is CATSRGGVGNEKLFF. CDR3 nucleotide sequence: TGTGCCACCAGCAGAGGGGGGGTCGGAAATGAAAAACTGTTTTTT. The whole variable domain, filled in from reference TRBV15 and TRBJ1-4, reads DAMVIQNPRYQVTQFGKPVTLSCSQTLNHNVMYWYQQKSSQAPKLLFHYYDKDFNNEADTPDNFQSRRPNTSFCFLDIRSPGLGDTAMYLCATSRGGVGNEKLFFGSGTQLSVL.

The chain couples TRBV2 to TRBJ2-5; 9 nucleotides agree with TRBD1. The length of the CDR3 is 13 residues. V lost 5 bases and J lost 9; bases outside the gene matches: 7. Per germline, CDR1 SNHLY and CDR2 FYNNEI. The chain's CDR3 is CASSWDRAGAQYF. The CDR3 coding sequence is TGTGCCAGCAGTTGGGACAGGGCGGGGGCCCAGTACTTC. Combining the CDR3 with reference TRBV2 and TRBJ2-5 gives the whole variable domain EPEVTQTPSHQVTQMGQEVILRCVPISNHLYFYWYRQILGQKVEFLVSFYNNEISEKSEIFDDQFSVERPDGSNFTLKIRSTKLEDSAMYFCASSWDRAGAQYFGPGTRLLVL.

This clonotype has at least ten counts. The chain is built from TRBV12-3 or TRBV12-4 and TRBJ1-5; D is unresolved. CDR3 size: 12 residues. V lost 1 base and J 10 bases, leaving 8 bases between the germline ends. CDR3 coding DNA: TGTGCCAGCAGTTTAGTTTCGGTCCCCCAGCATTTT. Its translation: CASSLVSVPQHF.

The chain joins TRBV7-2 to TRBJ2-2, with TRBD1 identical over 7 bases. There are 13 residues in the CDR3. Germline loops: CDR1 SGHTA, CDR2 FQGNSA. V shed 5 bases and J 10 bases; nucleotides not matched to a gene: 7. In DNA, the CDR3 is TGTGCCAGCAGCCCACCCGGGACAGCGGAGCTGTTTTTT. Encoded protein: CASSPPGTAELFF.

This clonotype has just one count. The CDR3 DNA follows: TGTGCCACCTCGGACCGGGACGGCTACGAGCAGTACTTC. Its translation is CATSDRDGYEQYF. The rearrangement joins TRBV10-3 to TRBJ2-7; D is possibly TRBD1 or TRBD2 (5 bases each). The ends were cut back, 10 bases at V and 3 bases at J, with 16 bases in the middle. Per germline, CDR1 ENHRY and CDR2 SYGVKD. The CDR3 length is 13 residues.

There are a few counts of this clonotype. V usage is TRBV20-1 and J usage is TRBJ2-5, with 8 bases that match TRBD2. The germline gives CDR1 DFQATT, CDR2 SNEGSKA (reference sequence). There are 14 residues in the CDR3. Trimming removed 3 bases from V and 5 bases from J; junction bases left unmatched: 8. This CDR3 reads CSASPGLAFETQYF. For the CDR3, the DNA is TGCAGTGCTAGCCCCGGACTAGCTTTCGAGACCCAGTACTTC.

The chain is built from TRBV2 and TRBJ2-2; D remains ambiguous. Germline V gives CDR1 SNHLY, CDR2 FYNNEI. This CDR3 region has 12 residues. Between the trimmed V and J ends, which lost 5 bases and 7 bases, there was a span of 8 bases. The CDR3 sequence is CASSYASGELFF. The CDR3 DNA reads TGTGCCAGCAGTTATGCTAGCGGGGAGCTGTTTTTT.

The chain joins TRBV2 to TRBJ2-7; D is uncertain. The J call may not be correct, given that the DNA end is closer to TRBJ2-1. Germline V lookup: CDR1 SNHLY, CDR2 FYNNEI. The CDR3 is 11 residues long. Here the CDR3 reads CASSLRGEQFF. The CDR3 DNA follows: TGTGCCAGCAGCTTAAGAGGTGAGCAGTTCTTC.

V gene TRBV10-3 combines with J gene TRBJ1-2, with D unclear. Germline values: CDR1 ENHRY, CDR2 SYGVKD. This CDR3 is built from 17 residues. Trimming shortened V by 2 bases and J by 0 bases, and 16 bases separated the two germline ends. Here the CDR3 DNA reads TGTGCCATCAGTGAGCTAGATGAGATAGGGACTAACTATGGCTACACCTTC. Residues: CAISELDEIGTNYGYTF.

This clonotype occurred a few times. This rearrangement joins TRBV2 to TRBJ1-5; D ambiguous. Trimming took off 6 bases at V and 2 bases at J, with 20 bases between the two ends. Per germline, CDR1 SNHLY and CDR2 FYNNEI. The CDR3 length is 17 residues. The CDR3 protein is CASRASAVSYGNQPQHF. CDR3 coding DNA: TGTGCCAGCAGGGCCTCGGCAGTTTCCTATGGCAATCAGCCCCAGCATTTT.

The chain has TRBV12-3 or TRBV12-4 and TRBJ1-2; a weak D match, TRBD1 (6 bases). The CDR3 extends over 15 amino acids. V lost 0 bases to trimming and J lost 5 bases, with 13 bases between them. Here the CDR3 reads CASSLARTVLYGYTF. DNA of the CDR3: TGTGCCAGCAGTTTAGCGCGGACAGTTTTATATGGCTACACCTTC.

The chain combines TRBV6-1 with TRBJ1-2, with D unclear. Germline V gives CDR1 MNHNS, CDR2 SASEGT. The V end was cut by 8 bases, the J end by 4 bases, with 20 bases between. The CDR3 extends over 15 amino acids. The CDR3 DNA is TGTGCCAGCGCGGAACGGGTAACATCCGTCTATGGCTACACCTTC. It yields the protein CASAERVTSVYGYTF.